This entry lists 17 T cell receptor beta chains sequenced from one sample in a study of blood T cell repertoires in COVID-19. Clones were sequenced by immunoSEQ multiplex PCR, and TCRdb holds only the in-frame ones, with some missing. Of approximately 120,000 clones in the sample, around 86% were seen once. Sequencing was carried out using peripheral blood. The receptors shown here come from a human donor in a cohort sampled during active COVID-19.

Only a few counts were recorded for this clone. The chain joins TRBV4-1 to TRBJ1-5; D ambiguous. V was pared by 5 bases and J by 0 bases, with 14 bases between. The CDR3 contains 16 residues. CDR1 and CDR2 from the germline V gene are MGHRA and YSYEKL. The CDR3 sequence is CASSSPTEVSNQPQHF. The CDR3, as DNA: TGCGCCAGCAGCTCCCCCACGGAGGTTAGCAATCAGCCCCAGCATTTT.

This clone was counted a single time. The chain combines TRBV12-3 or TRBV12-4 with TRBJ2-7; weak D call: TRBD2 (7 bases). Trimming stripped 6 bases from V and 5 bases from J, with 14 bases between. The CDR3 spans 13 residues. The DNA for the CDR3 is TGTGCCAGCAGCGGGGGAGGGGGGCACGAGCAGTACTTC. It specifies CASSGGGGHEQYF.

The rearrangement joins TRBV7-2 to TRBJ1-2, with no clear D. V shed 5 bases and J shed 5 bases, with 12 bases lying between them. The germline gives CDR1 SGHTA, CDR2 FQGNSA. The CDR3 loop spans 13 amino acids. DNA of the CDR3: TGTGCCAGCAGCCCCAGGACTGTGTATGGCTACACCTTC. Amino acid sequence: CASSPRTVYGYTF.

The chain has TRBV10-3 and TRBJ2-7; 7 bases are a match to TRBD2. The V gene's germline CDR1 is ENHRY and CDR2 SYGVKD. CDR3 length: 15 amino acids. The J segment lost 3 bases and the V segment lost 10 bases, leaving 15 bases of the junction unmatched. CDR3 sequence: CATGGLAEKFYEQYF. The CDR3 region has the DNA TGTGCCACGGGGGGTCTAGCGGAGAAGTTCTACGAGCAGTACTTC.

This rearrangement joins TRBV4-3 to TRBJ2-5; possibly TRBD2 for D (6 bases). The CDR3 has 13 residues. Germline V lookup: CDR1 LGHNA, CDR2 YSLEER. Between the trimmed V and J ends, which lost 1 base and 3 bases, there was a span of 6 bases. The CDR3 reads CASSQGLEETQYF. For the CDR3, the DNA is TGCGCCAGCAGCCAAGGACTAGAAGAGACCCAGTACTTC.

The V gene is TRBV9, the J gene TRBJ2-1, with a tentative D call TRBD2 (5 bases). Germline V gene lookup returns CDR1 SGDLS and CDR2 YYNGEE. CDR3 length: 14 amino acids. V lost 0 bases to trimming and J lost 5 bases, with 9 bases between them. CDR3 bases: TGTGCCAGCAGCGTAGTTGGCGGGCACAATGAGCAGTTCTTC. Translated, it gives CASSVVGGHNEQFF.

V gene TRBV7-7 combines with J gene TRBJ2-5; the match to TRBD2 covers 10 bases. The CDR3 sequence is 15 residues long. Germline V lookup: CDR1 SSHAT, CDR2 FNYEAQ (reference sequence). V lost 5 bases and J lost 5; bases outside the gene matches: 8. The CDR3 reads CASSPRTSGRETQYF. DNA of the CDR3: TGTGCCAGCAGCCCTAGGACTAGCGGAAGGGAGACCCAGTACTTC.

The chain joins TRBV7-2 to TRBJ2-7; the match to TRBD2 covers 10 bases. V lost 2 bases, J lost 2 bases, and 9 bases stayed unmatched. The CDR3 sequence is 17 residues long. The germline CDR1 and CDR2 sequences are SGHTA and FQGNSA. CDR3 bases: TGTGCCAGCAGCTTAAAGGTAGCGGGAGGTACCACCTACGAGCAGTACTTC. Protein sequence: CASSLKVAGGTTYEQYF. The entire variable domain, with the rest obtained from reference TRBV7-2 and TRBJ2-7, is as follows: GAGVSQSPSNKVTEKGKDVELRCDPISGHTALYWYRQSLGQGLEFLIYFQGNSAPDKSGLPSDRFSAERTGGSVSTLTIQRTQQEDSAVYLCASSLKVAGGTTYEQYFGPGTRLTVT.

The chain is built from TRBV2 and TRBJ2-3; 11 bases are a match to TRBD1. The CDR3 is 13 amino acids. With 11 bases clipped from V and 6 bases from J, the junction kept 7 bases outside the gene matches. Germline CDR1 is SNHLY and CDR2 is FYNNEI. DNA for the CDR3: TGTGCCGGAGGACAGGGGGCTGAGGATACGCAGTATTTT. Amino acids: CAGGQGAEDTQYF.

The gene calls are TRBV28 and TRBJ1-4; 12 nucleotides align to TRBD1. CDR1 is MDHEN and CDR2 is SYDVKM in the germline V gene. After removal of 2 bases from V and 8 bases from J, the junction contained 9 bases not matched to a gene. The CDR3 runs 17 residues. Here the CDR3 reads CASSLAGQGALGEKLFF. The CDR3 region has the DNA TGTGCCAGCAGTTTAGCGGGACAGGGGGCGCTGGGGGAAAAACTGTTTTTT.

This chain links TRBV12-3 or TRBV12-4 with TRBJ2-7; D possibly corresponds to TRBD2 (5 bases). This CDR3 region has 13 residues. Trimming took 3 bases from V and 4 from J, leaving 10 bases between them. CDR3 amino acids: CASSFYRGYEQYF. DNA of the CDR3: TGTGCCAGCAGTTTTTATCGGGGATACGAGCAGTACTTC.

V is TRBV6-4 and J is TRBJ2-2; TRBD2 aligns across 9 bases. The CDR3 extends over 14 amino acids. The ends lost 8 bases at V and 0 bases at J; junction bases unmatched: 1. Germline V gene lookup returns CDR1 MRHNA and CDR2 SNTAGT. DNA of the CDR3: TGTGCCAGCGCTAGCGGGGCGAACACCGGGGAGCTGTTTTTT. It encodes CASASGANTGELFF.

The genes are TRBV24-1 and TRBJ2-1; 7 nucleotides match TRBD1. The CDR3 extends over 15 amino acids. The germline gives CDR1 KGHDR, CDR2 SFDVKD. Trimming at V came to 6 bases and at J to 10 bases, leaving 14 bases not matched to a gene. DNA of the CDR3: TGTGCCACCAGTTCCACCCCACAGGGGTCAGGCGAGCAGTTCTTC. It translates to CATSSTPQGSGEQFF.

The chain is built from TRBV29-1 and TRBJ1-1; tentatively, D is TRBD1 (6 bases). Trimming pared 3 bases from V and 7 bases from J, leaving 15 bases between. Per germline, CDR1 SQVTM and CDR2 ANQGSEA. The length of the CDR3 is 13 residues. The CDR3 loop is CSVEHPSTGEAFF. CDR3 DNA: TGCAGCGTTGAGCATCCCTCGACAGGTGAAGCTTTCTTT.

This clone was observed a single time. This chain's CDR3 is CASSPTRAGQETQYF. Here the CDR3 DNA reads TGCGCCAGCTCTCCGACCAGGGCCGGGCAAGAGACCCAGTACTTC. The chain is built from TRBV5-1 and TRBJ2-5; D is perhaps TRBD1 (5 bases). V was pared by 7 bases and J by 2 bases, with 18 bases between. CDR3 length: 15 amino acids. Germline CDR1 reads SGHRS; CDR2 reads YFSETQ.

This clone was seen a handful of times. For the CDR3, the DNA is TGTGCCAGCAGCTCCCCGGACAGGGGGCTCTACGAGCAGTACTTC. It codes for CASSSPDRGLYEQYF. This chain links TRBV11-2 with TRBJ2-7; TRBD1 matches at 11 bases. The germline V gene encodes CDR1 SGHAT and CDR2 FQNNGV. Trimming cost V 4 bases and J 3 bases; bases outside gene matches: 5. This CDR3 has 15 residues.

This chain links TRBV7-2 with TRBJ2-3; D uncertain. The CDR3 has 15 residues. The V end was cut by 3 bases, the J end by 4 bases, with 14 bases between. CDR1 is SGHTA, CDR2 FQGNSA, per germline. CDR3 sequence (DNA): TGTGCCAGCAGCTTTGGCGGAGAGAGATCAGATACGCAGTATTTT. Translation gives CASSFGGERSDTQYF.